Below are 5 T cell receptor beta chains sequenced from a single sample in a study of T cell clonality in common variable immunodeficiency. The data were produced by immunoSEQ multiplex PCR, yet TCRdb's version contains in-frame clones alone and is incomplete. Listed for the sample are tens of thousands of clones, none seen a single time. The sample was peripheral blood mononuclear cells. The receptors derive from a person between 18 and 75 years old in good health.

The CDR3 here is CSASTIGAFF. Incomplete CDR3 DNA: TGCAGTGCTAGTACCATCGGA. This rearrangement joins TRBV20-1 to TRBJ1-1, with unresolved D. The CDR3 end falls 3 residues outside the read, so it is completed with the germline J gene. Germline CDR1 is DFQATT and CDR2 is SNEGSKA (reference sequence). The CDR3 consists of 10 residues.

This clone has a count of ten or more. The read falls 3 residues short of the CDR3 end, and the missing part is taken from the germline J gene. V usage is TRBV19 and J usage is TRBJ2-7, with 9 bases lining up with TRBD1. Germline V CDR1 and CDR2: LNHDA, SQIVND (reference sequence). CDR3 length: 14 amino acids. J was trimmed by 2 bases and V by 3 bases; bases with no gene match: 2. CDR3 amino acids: CASSMGQGPYEQYF. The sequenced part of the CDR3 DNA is TGTGCCAGTAGTATGGGACAGGGCCCCTACGAG.

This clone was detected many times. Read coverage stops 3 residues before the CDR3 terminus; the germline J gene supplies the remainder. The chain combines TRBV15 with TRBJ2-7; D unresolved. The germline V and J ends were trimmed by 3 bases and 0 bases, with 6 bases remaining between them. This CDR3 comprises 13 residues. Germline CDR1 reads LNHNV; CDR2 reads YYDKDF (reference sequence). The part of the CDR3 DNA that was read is TGTGCCACCAGCAGGGGCCTCTCCTACGAG. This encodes CATSRGLSYE. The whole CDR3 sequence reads CATSRGLSYEQYF.

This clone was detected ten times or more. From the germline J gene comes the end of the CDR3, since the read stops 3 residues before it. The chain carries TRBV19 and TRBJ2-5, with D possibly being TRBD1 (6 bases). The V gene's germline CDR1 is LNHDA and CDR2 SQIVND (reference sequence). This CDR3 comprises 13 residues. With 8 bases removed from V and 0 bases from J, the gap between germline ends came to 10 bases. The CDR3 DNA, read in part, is TGTGCCAGTGCCGGACAGCACCAAGAGACC. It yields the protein CASAGQHQET. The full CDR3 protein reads CASAGQHQETQYF.

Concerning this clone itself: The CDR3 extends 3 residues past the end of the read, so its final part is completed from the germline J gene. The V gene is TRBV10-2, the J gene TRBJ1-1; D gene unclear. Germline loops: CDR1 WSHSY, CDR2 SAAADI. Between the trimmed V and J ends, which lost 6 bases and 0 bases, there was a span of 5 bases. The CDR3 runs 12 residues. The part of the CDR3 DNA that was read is TGCGCCAGCAGCTTTATGAACACTGAA. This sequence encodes CASSFMNTE. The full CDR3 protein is CASSFMNTEAFF.